This T cell receptor (beta chain) was captured by sequencing in a study of neurological immune-mediated disorders. Study-wide findings and caveats: HTLV-1-associated myelopathy showed the most TCR clonal expansion; multiple sclerosis the least, below healthy controls.

The authors made cDNA by 5'RACE with 10-nucleotide random UMIs. Per sequencing run, 15-18 subjects together gave over 190 million TCR-beta sequences. TCRdb called the 5' RACE reads again in MiXCR, with one record for every CDR3 protein. The repertoire has 50,000 to 70,000 distinct CDR3 sequences, roughly 13% of them found once; the top ten carry 9.5% to 12%. The table lists this clonotype with many counts. Antigen specificity is unknown. Source material was 2 million unsorted PBMCs, stored at -80 °C in RNAlater. The TCR originated in a woman aged 60-75 years with HTLV-1-associated myelopathy (HAM/TSP). Specimen: PBMCs.

The CDR3 is CASSPGRSSYNEQFF. CDR3 sequence (DNA): TGTGCCAGCAGCCCGGGACGGAGCTCCTACAATGAGCAGTTCTTC. V and J are TRBV7-9 and TRBJ2-1; tentatively, D is TRBD1 or TRBD2 (5 bases each). Germline assignment: CDR1 SEHNR and CDR2 FQNEAQ (reference sequence). The CDR3 sequence is 15 residues long. V was clipped by 5 bases and J by 0 bases, with 11 bases between them.